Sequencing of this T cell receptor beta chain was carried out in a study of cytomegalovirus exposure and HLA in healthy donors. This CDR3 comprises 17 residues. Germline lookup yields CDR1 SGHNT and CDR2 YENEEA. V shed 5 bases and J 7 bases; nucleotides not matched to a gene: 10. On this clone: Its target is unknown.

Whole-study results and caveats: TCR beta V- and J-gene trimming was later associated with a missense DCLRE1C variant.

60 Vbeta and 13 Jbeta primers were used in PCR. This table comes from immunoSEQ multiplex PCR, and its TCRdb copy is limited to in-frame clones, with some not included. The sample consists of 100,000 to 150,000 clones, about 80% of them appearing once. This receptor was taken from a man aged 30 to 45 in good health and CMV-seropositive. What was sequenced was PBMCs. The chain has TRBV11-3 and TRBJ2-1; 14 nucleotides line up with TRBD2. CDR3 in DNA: TGTGCCAGCAGCCAGCCTAAGGGACTAGCGGGAGTTAATGAGCAGTTCTTC. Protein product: CASSQPKGLAGVNEQFF.